A single sample gave rise to the 28 T cell receptor beta chains below, sequenced in a study of stem cell transplantation in POMP-related autoinflammatory disease. Profiled with immunoSEQ multiplex PCR; TCRdb holds only in-frame clones, not every one. This table has 68,000 or so clones, approximately 90% appearing once. The sample consisted of CD4+ T cells from PBMCs, taken after stem cell transplantation. Receptors were obtained from a human patient with POMP-related autoinflammation and immune dysregulation (PRAID). These T cells may partly come from the graft donor.

The J gene is TRBJ2-1, the V gene TRBV7-9; 7 positions match TRBD2. The germline V gene has CDR1 SEHNR and CDR2 FQNEAQ (reference sequence). This CDR3 contains 15 residues. Germline trimming cut 1 base from V and 0 bases from J; bases unmatched to any gene: 0. CDR3 loop: CASSLVAGSYNEQFF. The CDR3 coding sequence is TGTGCCAGCAGCTTAGTAGCGGGCTCCTACAATGAGCAGTTCTTC.

This rearrangement joins TRBV5-1 to TRBJ2-3, with D tentatively TRBD1 (7 bases). The CDR3 length is 14 residues. Trimming pared 4 bases from V and 4 bases from J, leaving 13 bases between. Germline loops: CDR1 SGHRS, CDR2 YFSETQ. CDR3 bases: TGCGCCAGCAGCCCGGGGGACAGCCCAGATACGCAGTATTTT. Translated, it gives CASSPGDSPDTQYF.

V usage is TRBV24-1 and J usage is TRBJ2-2, with 10 bases that match TRBD1. This CDR3 has 17 amino acids. Per germline, CDR1 KGHDR and CDR2 SFDVKD. Losses at the gene ends were 4 bases for V and 4 bases for J; bases not matched to a gene: 8. CDR3 sequence reads: CATSENPGQGITGELFF. CDR3 coding DNA: TGTGCCACCAGTGAGAATCCGGGACAGGGGATCACCGGGGAGCTGTTTTTT.

V and J are TRBV28 and TRBJ2-3, with TRBD2 matching over 7 bases. Germline CDR1 and CDR2: MDHEN and SYDVKM. The CDR3 runs to 16 residues. The V segment lost 3 bases and the J segment 4 bases; nucleotides outside the gene matches: 10. CDR3: CASSFSSAGAADTQYF. The CDR3 DNA sequence: TGTGCCAGCAGTTTCTCCTCGGCGGGAGCCGCAGATACGCAGTATTTT.

CDR3: CASSSPGQASYGYTF. CDR3 DNA: TGTGCCAGCAGCTCCCCTGGACAGGCGAGCTATGGCTACACCTTC. V usage is TRBV5-5 and J usage is TRBJ1-2; 7 bases are shared with TRBD1. The germline V gene encodes CDR1 SGHKS and CDR2 YYEKEE (reference sequence). The CDR3 runs to 15 residues. V was clipped by 3 bases and J by 4 bases; unmatched bases: 9.

The chain uses TRBV19 and TRBJ1-5; maybe TRBD1 (6 bases). CDR3 size: 14 residues. Germline V gene lookup returns CDR1 LNHDA and CDR2 SQIVND (reference sequence). The V and J ends lost 5 bases and 6 bases respectively, with 14 bases between them. Here the CDR3 reads CASSPTGERQPQHF. DNA of the CDR3: TGTGCCAGTAGTCCGACAGGTGAACGTCAGCCCCAGCATTTT.

The V call is TRBV18, the J call TRBJ1-2, with 8 bases that match TRBD1. V lost 3 bases, J lost 9 bases, and 15 bases stayed unmatched. This CDR3 contains 16 residues. Germline-derived CDR1 and CDR2 are KGHSH and LQKENI. The CDR3 bases are TGTGCCAGCTCACCGGACCGTCAGGGGGCGTTAAGGAGCTACACCTTC. It specifies CASSPDRQGALRSYTF. Supplemented by reference TRBV18 and TRBJ1-2, the full variable domain reads NAGVMQNPRHLVRRRGQEARLRCSPMKGHSHVYWYRQLPEEGLKFMVYLQKENIIDESGMPKERFSAEFPKEGPSILRIQQVVRGDSAAYFCASSPDRQGALRSYTFGSGTRLTVV.

This clone was detected once. This chain connects TRBV18 to TRBJ2-1, with TRBD2 as a possible D gene (6 bases). The V gene's germline CDR1 is KGHSH and CDR2 LQKENI. This CDR3 has 16 residues. The V end was cut by 4 bases, the J end by 4 bases, with 17 bases between. The CDR3 region has the DNA TGTGCCAGCTCACTCTTAACCGGGAGTGGGTACAATGAGCAGTTCTTC. It encodes CASSLLTGSGYNEQFF.

The gene calls are TRBV19 and TRBJ2-2; D gene ambiguous. The V gene lost 3 bases and the J gene lost 5 bases, with 10 bases spanning the gap. Germline values: CDR1 LNHDA, CDR2 SQIVND (reference sequence). CDR3 length: 14 amino acids. CDR3 protein: CASSIPGWTGELFF. In DNA, the CDR3 is TGTGCCAGTAGTATTCCAGGTTGGACCGGGGAGCTGTTTTTT.

This CDR3 is CATSSGGSEKLFF. The CDR3 nucleotides are TGTGCCACCAGTTCTGGGGGGAGTGAAAAACTGTTTTTT. The chain couples TRBV24-1 to TRBJ1-4, with a tentative D call TRBD1 (5 bases). Germline V lookup: CDR1 KGHDR, CDR2 SFDVKD. CDR3 length: 13 amino acids. V was trimmed by 6 bases and J by 7 bases, leaving 11 bases between them.

This chain links TRBV28 with TRBJ2-3, with 11 nucleotides matching TRBD2. Losses at the gene ends were 1 base for V and 6 bases for J; bases not matched to a gene: 6. The CDR3 sequence is 16 residues long. CDR1 and CDR2 from the germline V gene are MDHEN and SYDVKM. DNA of the CDR3: TGTGCCAGCAGTTTATACCTAGCGGGAGGTCGTGATACGCAGTATTTT. It encodes CASSLYLAGGRDTQYF.

This clone appeared once. The chain joins TRBV2 to TRBJ2-5; TRBD1 is a possible D gene (5 bases). Per the germline V gene, CDR1 is SNHLY and CDR2 is FYNNEI. This CDR3 region has 13 residues. V dropped 3 bases and J dropped 2 bases, with 7 bases sitting between them. The CDR3 DNA sequence: TGTGCCAGCAGTGAGACAGAGCAAGAGACCCAGTACTTC. Translation gives CASSETEQETQYF.

The chain's CDR3 is CASSAQQDTDTQYF. CDR3 in DNA: TGCGCCAGCAGCGCCCAACAGGACACAGATACGCAGTATTTT. V is TRBV5-1 and J is TRBJ2-3, with D possibly TRBD1 on 5 matching bases. CDR1 is SGHRS and CDR2 is YFSETQ in the germline V gene. Trimming removed 4 bases from V and 2 bases from J, with 11 bases in between. The CDR3 runs to 14 residues.

The CDR3 protein is CASSLGAAQETQYF. CDR3 coding DNA: TGTGCCAGCAGCTTAGGGGCAGCACAAGAGACCCAGTACTTC. This chain joins TRBV7-9 and TRBJ2-5; no definite D call. The germline V gene has CDR1 SEHNR and CDR2 FQNEAQ (reference sequence). Trimming removed 1 base at V and 2 bases at J, with 8 bases between. The CDR3 consists of 14 residues.

This chain joins TRBV11-1 and TRBJ1-2, with TRBD1 identical over 9 bases. The V gene end was trimmed by 0 bases and the J gene end by 4 bases; junction bases not matched to a gene: 3. The CDR3 has 15 residues. Germline V gene lookup returns CDR1 SGHAT and CDR2 FQDESV (reference sequence). The CDR3 bases are TGTGCCAGCAGCTTAGCGTCGACAGGGGGCTATGGCTACACCTTC. It encodes CASSLASTGGYGYTF. Complete variable domain (other parts from reference TRBV11-1 and TRBJ1-2): EAEVAQSPRYKITEKSQAVAFWCDPISGHATLYWYRQILGQGPELLVQFQDESVVDDSQLPKDRFSAERLKGVDSTLKIQPAELGDSAMYLCASSLASTGGYGYTFGSGTRLTVV.

The chain uses TRBV29-1 and TRBJ2-5; D is undetermined. Per germline, CDR1 SQVTM and CDR2 ANQGSEA. The CDR3 has 12 residues. Trimming shortened V by 7 bases and J by 3 bases, and 12 bases separated the two germline ends. The CDR3 bases are TGCAGCGCACGGACGGGCGAAGAGACCCAGTACTTC. This codes for CSARTGEETQYF.

This rearrangement joins TRBV29-1 to TRBJ2-3, with 8 bases lining up with TRBD2. V lost 4 bases, J lost 5 bases, and 8 bases stayed unmatched. Germline V lookup: CDR1 SQVTM, CDR2 ANQGSEA. The CDR3 length is 14 residues. This chain's CDR3 is CSVVGRGVRDTQYF. The CDR3 DNA sequence: TGCAGCGTTGTCGGGCGGGGGGTTAGAGATACGCAGTATTTT.

This clone was picked up one time. The chain couples TRBV19 to TRBJ1-1; 7 nucleotides align to TRBD1. This CDR3 has 14 amino acids. The V and J ends lost 4 bases and 2 bases, in that order; junction bases with no gene match: 4. The germline CDR1 and CDR2 sequences are LNHDA and SQIVND (reference sequence). Written as DNA, the CDR3 is TGTGCCAGTAGTAGCTGGACAGGCAACACTGAAGCTTTCTTT. Encoded protein: CASSSWTGNTEAFF.

The rearrangement uses TRBV18 and TRBJ2-3, with TRBD1 as a possible D gene (6 bases). This CDR3 contains 14 residues. Between the trimmed V and J ends, which lost 5 bases and 4 bases, there was a span of 13 bases. CDR1 KGHSH and CDR2 LQKENI come from the germline V gene. DNA of the CDR3: TGTGCCAGCTCAGGGGGCGTGGGCCCAGATACGCAGTATTTT. Translation gives CASSGGVGPDTQYF.

In its sample, this clone was seen a few times. V and J are TRBV5-1 and TRBJ2-5; maybe TRBD1 (6 bases). Trimming shortened V by 4 bases and J by 1 base, and 11 bases separated the two germline ends. The CDR3 is 14 amino acids. Germline loops: CDR1 SGHRS, CDR2 YFSETQ. Here the CDR3 reads CASSHQGSQETQYF. The DNA for the CDR3 is TGCGCCAGCAGCCACCAGGGGAGCCAAGAGACCCAGTACTTC.

This clone was detected once. The chain uses TRBV12-5 and TRBJ1-4, with D perhaps TRBD1 (6 bases). This CDR3 region has 17 residues. From germline, CDR1 is LGHNT and CDR2 FRNRAP. The germline V and J ends were trimmed by 0 bases and 3 bases, with 14 bases remaining between them. DNA of the CDR3: TGTGCTAGTGGTTTGGTGACAGGTAGGAAAGCTAATGAAAAACTGTTTTTT. Protein: CASGLVTGRKANEKLFF.

CDR3 nucleotides: TGTGCCAGCTCACCACGAATCCAGGGACCCTCCTATAATTCACCCCTCCACTTT. It is translated as CASSPRIQGPSYNSPLHF. The gene calls are TRBV18 and TRBJ1-6; D is possibly TRBD1 (5 bases). V lost 1 base, J lost 0 bases, and 13 bases lay in between. Germline V lookup: CDR1 KGHSH, CDR2 LQKENI. CDR3 length equals 18 residues. Full variable domain (missing parts from reference TRBV18 and TRBJ1-6): NAGVMQNPRHLVRRRGQEARLRCSPMKGHSHVYWYRQLPEEGLKFMVYLQKENIIDESGMPKERFSAEFPKEGPSILRIQQVVRGDSAAYFCASSPRIQGPSYNSPLHFGNGTRLTVT.

Only one count was recorded for this clone. V and J are TRBV11-2 and TRBJ2-1, with TRBD1 matching over 8 bases. Trimming removed 1 base from V and 9 bases from J; junction bases left unmatched: 8. CDR1 SGHAT and CDR2 FQNNGV come from the germline V gene. The CDR3 is 15 amino acids. CDR3 bases: TGTGCCAGCAGCTTAGCCCCCCAGGGGGCAGGTGAGCAGTTCTTC. This translates into CASSLAPQGAGEQFF.

This clone came up once. This sequence joins TRBV19 and TRBJ2-1; 7 positions match TRBD2. Looked up from germline, CDR1 is LNHDA and CDR2 is SQIVND (reference sequence). Trimming cost V 5 bases and J 10 bases; bases outside gene matches: 8. CDR3 size: 13 residues. The CDR3 DNA reads TGTGCCAGTAGTGCGAACGGGAGGCCGGAGCAGTTCTTC. It translates to CASSANGRPEQFF.

In its sample, this clone was seen once. This rearrangement joins TRBV28 to TRBJ2-1, with a tentative D call TRBD2 (7 bases). Trimming cost V 2 bases and J 14 bases, with 16 bases left between them. CDR1 MDHEN and CDR2 SYDVKM come from the germline V gene. This CDR3 region has 13 residues. The CDR3 reads CASSLRGGTAEFF. CDR3 in DNA: TGTGCCAGCAGTTTAAGGGGGGGAACGGCGGAGTTCTTC.

The genes are TRBV6-4 and TRBJ2-7; a weak D match, TRBD1 (6 bases). Trimming cost V 7 bases and J 2 bases, with 18 bases left between them. The CDR3 consists of 15 residues. The germline CDR1 and CDR2 sequences are MRHNA and SNTAGT. Written as DNA, the CDR3 is TGTGCCAGCACCCCACACACAGGGATGACCTACGAGCAGTACTTC. Its protein product is CASTPHTGMTYEQYF.

The chain uses TRBV2 and TRBJ1-2; TRBD1 agrees at 11 bases. Germline CDR1 and CDR2: SNHLY and FYNNEI. The CDR3 runs 15 residues. V lost 6 bases and J lost 1; bases outside the gene matches: 4. The CDR3 protein is CASRTGTGGNYGYTF. CDR3 nucleotides: TGTGCCAGCAGAACCGGGACAGGGGGTAACTATGGCTACACCTTC.

The chain uses TRBV5-1 and TRBJ1-1; weak D call: TRBD1 (5 bases). V shed 1 base and J shed 4 bases, with 17 bases lying between them. CDR1 and CDR2 (germline): SGHRS, YFSETQ. This CDR3 is built from 16 residues. The CDR3 spells CASSLFGAGLGTEAFF. CDR3 DNA: TGCGCCAGCAGCTTGTTTGGGGCAGGGCTGGGCACTGAAGCTTTCTTT. The full variable domain, its missing parts supplied by reference TRBV5-1 and TRBJ1-1, is KAGVTQTPRYLIKTRGQQVTLSCSPISGHRSVSWYQQTPGQGLQFLFEYFSETQRNKGNFPGRFSGRQFSNSRSEMNVSTLELGDSALYLCASSLFGAGLGTEAFFGQGTRLTVV.